The 19 T cell receptor beta chains listed next were all sequenced from one sample in a study of cytomegalovirus exposure and HLA in healthy donors. The study ran its PCR with 60 Vbeta and 13 Jbeta primers. Profiling relied on immunoSEQ multiplex PCR, and the TCRdb table lists in-frame clones only, not all of them. The repertoire includes some 120,000 clones, 75% to 90% of them detected once, and 1% sits in the top ten. The specimen sequenced was PBMCs. Every receptor here comes from a man aged 40-50 years in good health and CMV-seronegative.

V and J are TRBV5-1 and TRBJ2-2; 10 nucleotides line up with TRBD1. CDR3 size: 15 residues. The V gene end was trimmed by 6 bases and the J gene end by 4 bases; junction bases not matched to a gene: 6. The germline gives CDR1 SGHRS, CDR2 YFSETQ. This CDR3 is CASKSRTGGTGELFF. The CDR3 nucleotides are TGCGCCAGCAAGAGCAGGACAGGGGGCACCGGGGAGCTGTTTTTT.

V and J are TRBV4-1 and TRBJ2-7; TRBD1 matches at 8 bases. The CDR3 contains 15 residues. The germline gives CDR1 MGHRA, CDR2 YSYEKL. V dropped 4 bases and J dropped 4; count of bases not matched to a gene: 9. The CDR3 DNA reads as TGCGCCAGCAGCCCCCGGACAGGGCTGGGGTACGAGCAGTACTTC. Protein: CASSPRTGLGYEQYF.

The genes are TRBV5-8 and TRBJ1-5, with D possibly being TRBD1 (5 bases). Germline V gene data show CDR1 as SGHTS and CDR2 as YDEGEE. CDR3 length equals 15 residues. The V end lost 0 bases, the J end lost 3 bases, and 10 bases lay between the germline ends. CDR3 in DNA: TGTGCCAGCAGCTTGGGGCAGGGCATCAATCAGCCCCAGCATTTT. Its translation is CASSLGQGINQPQHF. Full variable domain (remainder filled in from reference TRBV5-8 and TRBJ1-5): EAGVTQSPTHLIKTRGQQATLRCSPISGHTSVYWYQQALGLGLQFLLWYDEGEERNRGNFPPRFSGRQFPNYSSELNVNALELEDSALYLCASSLGQGINQPQHFGDGTRLSIL.

The J gene is TRBJ2-6, the V gene TRBV7-9; 8 bases line up with TRBD1. The germline V gene encodes CDR1 SEHNR and CDR2 FQNEAQ (reference sequence). J lost 6 bases, V lost 5 bases, and 6 bases had no gene match. This CDR3 region has 15 residues. CDR3 DNA: TGTGCCAGCAGCGTGGGACAGGCTACGGCCAACGTCCTGACTTTC. It encodes CASSVGQATANVLTF.

This clone was seen only a few times. This chain connects TRBV19 to TRBJ2-6; 7 nucleotides match TRBD1. This CDR3 is built from 17 residues. V dropped 0 bases and J dropped 0; count of bases not matched to a gene: 2. Germline V lookup: CDR1 LNHDA, CDR2 SQIVND (reference sequence). The CDR3 protein is CASSIEGQTSGANVLTF. The CDR3 DNA reads as TGTGCCAGTAGTATAGAGGGACAGACCTCTGGGGCCAACGTCCTGACTTTC.

This clone has more than one count but fewer than ten. The V and J genes are TRBV6-1 and TRBJ2-1, with D maybe TRBD1 (6 bases). The CDR3 is made up of 14 amino acids. Germline V gene data show CDR1 as MNHNS and CDR2 as SASEGT. Trimming cost V 6 bases and J 4 bases, with 13 bases left between them. CDR3 amino acids: CASSPTGTYNEQFF. As DNA, the CDR3 is TGTGCCAGCAGCCCGACAGGAACGTACAATGAGCAGTTCTTC.

The J gene is TRBJ1-3, the V gene TRBV6-6, with a tentative D call TRBD1 (5 bases). The length of the CDR3 is 15 residues. Deletions cut 5 bases from V and 4 bases from J, with 15 bases between. Germline V gene sequence: CDR1 MNHNY, CDR2 SVGAGI (reference sequence). The CDR3 nucleotides read TGTGCCAGCAGTAAACCCGACAGAGACGGAAACACCATATATTTT. Encoded protein: CASSKPDRDGNTIYF.

The chain carries TRBV28 and TRBJ1-2; 8 bases line up with TRBD1. The V gene's germline CDR1 is MDHEN and CDR2 SYDVKM. V lost 3 bases to trimming and J lost 4 bases; unmatched junction nucleotides: 1. CDR3 length: 13 residues. The CDR3 region is CASSLGQVYGYTF. CDR3 DNA: TGTGCCAGCAGTTTGGGACAGGTCTATGGCTACACCTTC.

V usage is TRBV7-9 and J usage is TRBJ1-3, with D maybe TRBD1 (6 bases). The V gene's germline CDR1 is SEHNR and CDR2 FQNEAQ (reference sequence). The CDR3 loop spans 17 amino acids. V was trimmed by 1 base and J by 4 bases, leaving 17 bases between them. The CDR3 is CASSLVTGKMAGNTIYF. The CDR3, as DNA: TGTGCCAGCAGCTTAGTTACAGGGAAGATGGCGGGAAACACCATATATTTT.

The table lists this clone with a count of one. This chain uses TRBV19 with TRBJ1-1, with TRBD1 matching 11 bases. The CDR3 sequence is 16 residues long. Per germline, CDR1 LNHDA and CDR2 SQIVND (reference sequence). With V trimmed by 4 bases and J by 4 bases, 8 bases remained unmatched. CDR3 sequence (DNA): TGTGCCAGTAGTAACCCTCGGACAGGGGGCGTCACTGAAGCTTTCTTT. This sequence encodes CASSNPRTGGVTEAFF. The complete variable domain, with remaining parts taken from reference TRBV19 and TRBJ1-1, reads DGGITQSPKYLFRKEGQNVTLSCEQNLNHDAMYWYRQDPGQGLRLIYYSQIVNDFQKGDIAEGYSVSREKKESFPLTVTSAQKNPTAFYLCASSNPRTGGVTEAFFGQGTRLTVV.

This chain joins TRBV28 and TRBJ1-5, with D hard to call. V dropped 1 base and J dropped 4 bases, with 11 bases sitting between them. This CDR3 has 15 amino acids. The germline V gene encodes CDR1 MDHEN and CDR2 SYDVKM. The CDR3 loop is CASSLSVGVNQPQHF. In nucleotides, the CDR3 is TGTGCCAGCAGTTTATCAGTGGGAGTTAATCAGCCCCAGCATTTT.

The J gene is TRBJ1-6, the V gene TRBV10-3, with a weak D call TRBD1 (6 bases). Deletions cut 6 bases from V and 8 bases from J, with 11 bases between. The length of the CDR3 is 13 residues. Germline V lookup: CDR1 ENHRY, CDR2 SYGVKD. CDR3 loop: CAIRGGGDSPLHF. The DNA of the CDR3 is TGTGCCATCAGGGGAGGGGGGGATTCACCCCTCCACTTT.

This clone has only a few counts. The same CDR3 also results from other DNA sequences found in this sample. The chain joins TRBV2 to TRBJ2-3; maybe TRBD2 (7 bases). In germline, CDR1 is SNHLY, CDR2 FYNNEI. The germline V and J ends were trimmed by 4 bases and 1 base, with 12 bases remaining between them. The CDR3 spans 15 residues. The CDR3 DNA reads as TGTGCCAGCAGTGGTAGGGGGGGCGGCACAGATACGCAGTATTTT. This encodes CASSGRGGGTDTQYF.

V and J are TRBV6-5 and TRBJ2-5, with D perhaps TRBD1 (6 bases). The germline gives CDR1 MNHEY, CDR2 SVGAGI. This CDR3 has 14 amino acids. V shed 8 bases and J shed 0 bases, with 13 bases lying between them. CDR3 loop: CASWDIGYQETQYF. The CDR3 bases are TGTGCCAGCTGGGACATTGGGTACCAAGAGACCCAGTACTTC.

V is TRBV28 and J is TRBJ1-6; D might be TRBD1 (6 bases). V was pared by 2 bases and J by 8 bases, with 13 bases between. The CDR3 loop spans 15 amino acids. CDR1 is MDHEN and CDR2 is SYDVKM in the germline V gene. DNA for the CDR3: TGTGCCAGCAGTTTACAGGGGCGAGTAGATTCACCCCTCCACTTT. It codes for CASSLQGRVDSPLHF.

The CDR3: CASSHGGLQETQYF. CDR3 bases: TGTGCCAGCTCCCACGGGGGGCTCCAAGAGACCCAGTACTTC. The chain recombines TRBV5-4 with TRBJ2-5; a weak D match, TRBD2 (7 bases). CDR3 length: 14 residues. In germline, CDR1 is SGHNT, CDR2 YYREEE (reference sequence). V was shortened by 7 bases and J by 1 base, with 14 bases between the two germline ends.

The rearrangement uses TRBV7-9 and TRBJ1-1; D gene ambiguous. V was cut by 5 bases and J by 5 bases, with 15 bases left in between. Germline V gene lookup returns CDR1 SEHNR and CDR2 FQNEAQ (reference sequence). The CDR3 contains 14 residues. The CDR3 nucleotides are TGTGCCAGCAGCCGGGTAGATTCGGGGACTGAAGCTTTCTTT. It codes for CASSRVDSGTEAFF.

The CDR3 here is CASSVGATGEGSPLHF. DNA for the CDR3: TGTGCCAGCAGCGTAGGGGCGACAGGGGAAGGTTCACCCCTCCACTTT. V gene TRBV9 combines with J gene TRBJ1-6; TRBD1 matches at 8 bases. V lost 0 bases and J lost 9; bases outside the gene matches: 8. The length of the CDR3 is 16 residues. CDR1 SGDLS and CDR2 YYNGEE come from the germline V gene.

V usage is TRBV7-6 and J usage is TRBJ1-3; 9 nucleotides agree with TRBD1. Per the germline V gene, CDR1 is SGHVS and CDR2 is FNYEAQ. Germline trimming cut 2 bases from V and 1 base from J; bases unmatched to any gene: 3. The CDR3 runs to 16 residues. For the CDR3, the DNA is TGTGCCAGCAGCTTACAACAGGGGGCGTCTGGAAACACCATATATTTT. Its protein product is CASSLQQGASGNTIYF.